These 9 T cell receptor beta chains were all obtained from the same sample, sequenced in a study of PD-1 blockade in mismatch repair-deficient tumors. Clones were read by immunoSEQ multiplex PCR, and TCRdb kept only the in-frame ones, dropping some. The repertoire consists of roughly 14,000 clones, with around four fifths occurring once and the leading ten covering 20% to 25%. Their recognized antigens are unknown. Specified time point: roughly 10-day in vitro stimulation with candidate neoantigen peptide 4. The material was cells cultured in vitro, obtained from a patient treated with pembrolizumab. Receptor source: an adult with mismatch repair-deficient cancer.

The J gene is TRBJ1-2, the V gene TRBV19; TRBD1 aligns across 8 bases. CDR3 size: 14 residues. Looked up from germline, CDR1 is LNHDA and CDR2 is SQIVND (reference sequence). Germline trimming cut 6 bases from V and 4 bases from J; bases unmatched to any gene: 7. DNA for the CDR3: TGTGCCAGTAGCACCTCAGGGGGCGGCTATGGCTACACCTTC. Translation gives CASSTSGGGYGYTF.

The CDR3 sequence: CASSQGWLASETQYF. The CDR3 DNA follows: TGTGCCAGCAGCCAAGGGTGGCTAGCGTCGGAGACCCAGTACTTC. V is TRBV14 and J is TRBJ2-5; tentative D call: TRBD2 (6 bases). The CDR3 is 15 amino acids. Between the trimmed V and J ends, which lost 1 base and 5 bases, there was a span of 14 bases. Germline CDR1 is SGHDN and CDR2 is FVKESK.

The chain joins TRBV21-1 to TRBJ2-7; no check of the table's D call, TRBD2, against the DNA was made. TRBV21-1 constitutes a pseudogene. The length of the CDR3 is 17 residues. DNA for the CDR3: TGTGCCGGGGAAGTCCTAGCGGGAGGTTCTTGCAGCTACGAGCAGTACTTC. Its protein is CAGEVLAGGSCSYEQYF.

V and J are TRBV9 and TRBJ1-1; D is unclear. The CDR3 length is 14 residues. Germline assignment: CDR1 SGDLS and CDR2 YYNGEE. Trimming took off 5 bases at V and 5 bases at J, with 16 bases between the two ends. CDR3 loop: CASRAASLGTEAFF. CDR3 bases: TGTGCCAGCAGGGCCGCGAGCCTCGGTACTGAAGCTTTCTTT.

V and J are TRBV6-1 and TRBJ2-7; no definite D call. V was cut by 8 bases and J by 2 bases, with 10 bases left in between. CDR1 MNHNS and CDR2 SASEGT come from the germline V gene. The CDR3 sequence is 12 residues long. CDR3: CASGVLAYEQYF. CDR3 nucleotides: TGTGCCAGCGGCGTGTTGGCCTACGAGCAGTACTTC.

This chain uses TRBV27 with TRBJ2-7, with D possibly TRBD2 on 6 matching bases. Germline V gives CDR1 MNHEY, CDR2 SMNVEV (reference sequence). This CDR3 has 14 residues. The V end lost 5 bases, the J end lost 2 bases, and 13 bases lay between the germline ends. DNA for the CDR3: TGTGCCAGCAGTCCGCGGGACGTAGCCTACGAGCAGTACTTC. The encoded protein is CASSPRDVAYEQYF.

This clone has a handful of counts. This chain uses TRBV27 with TRBJ2-7; perhaps TRBD1 as D (6 bases). Trimming removed 4 bases at V and 5 bases at J, with 9 bases between. The CDR3 consists of 12 residues. Germline CDR1 MNHEY, CDR2 SMNVEV (reference sequence). CDR3 sequence (DNA): TGTGCCAGCAGTTCTGGACAGAACGAGCAGTACTTC. It encodes CASSSGQNEQYF.

This clone has only one observation. The genes are TRBV28 and TRBJ2-7; 7 bases fit TRBD2. This CDR3 has 12 residues. In germline, CDR1 is MDHEN, CDR2 SYDVKM. With V trimmed by 11 bases and J by 0 bases, 4 bases remained unmatched. This CDR3 is CAESGNSYEQYF. CDR3 coding DNA: TGTGCCGAGAGCGGGAACTCCTACGAGCAGTACTTC.

The chain carries TRBV4-2 and TRBJ1-1; D not certain. CDR3 size: 14 residues. The germline V gene has CDR1 LGHNA and CDR2 YNFKEQ. Between the trimmed V and J ends, which lost 0 bases and 3 bases, there was a span of 8 bases. Here the CDR3 reads CASSQDGTDTEAFF. CDR3 DNA: TGTGCCAGCAGCCAAGATGGAACCGACACTGAAGCTTTCTTT.